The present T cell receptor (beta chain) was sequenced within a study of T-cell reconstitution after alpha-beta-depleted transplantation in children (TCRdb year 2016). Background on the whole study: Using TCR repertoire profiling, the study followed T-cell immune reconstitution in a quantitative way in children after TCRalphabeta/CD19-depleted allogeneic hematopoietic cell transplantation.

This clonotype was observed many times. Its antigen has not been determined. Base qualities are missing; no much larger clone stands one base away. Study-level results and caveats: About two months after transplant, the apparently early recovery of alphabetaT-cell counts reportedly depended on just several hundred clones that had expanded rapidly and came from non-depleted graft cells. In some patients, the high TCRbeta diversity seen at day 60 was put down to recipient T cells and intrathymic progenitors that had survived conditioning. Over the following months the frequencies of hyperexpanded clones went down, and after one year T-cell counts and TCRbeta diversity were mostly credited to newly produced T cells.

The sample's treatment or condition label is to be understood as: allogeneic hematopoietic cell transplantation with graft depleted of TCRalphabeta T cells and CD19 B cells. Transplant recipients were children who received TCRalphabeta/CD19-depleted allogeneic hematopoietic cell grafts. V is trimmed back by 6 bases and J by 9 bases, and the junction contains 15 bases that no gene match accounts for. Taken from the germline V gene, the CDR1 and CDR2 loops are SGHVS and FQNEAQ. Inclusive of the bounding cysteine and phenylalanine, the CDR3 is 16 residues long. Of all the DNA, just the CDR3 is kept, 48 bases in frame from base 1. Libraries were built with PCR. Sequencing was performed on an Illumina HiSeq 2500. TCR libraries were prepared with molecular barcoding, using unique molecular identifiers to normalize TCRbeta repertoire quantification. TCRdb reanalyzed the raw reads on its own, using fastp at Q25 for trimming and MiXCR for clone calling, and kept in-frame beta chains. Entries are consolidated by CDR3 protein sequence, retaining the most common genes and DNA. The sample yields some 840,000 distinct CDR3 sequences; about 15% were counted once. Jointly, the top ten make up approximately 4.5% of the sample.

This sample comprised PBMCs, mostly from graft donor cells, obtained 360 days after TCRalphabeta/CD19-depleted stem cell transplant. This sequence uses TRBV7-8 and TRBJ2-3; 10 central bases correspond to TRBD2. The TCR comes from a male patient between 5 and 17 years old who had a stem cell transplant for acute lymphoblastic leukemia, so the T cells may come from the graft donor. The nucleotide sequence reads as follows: TGTGCCAGCAGATCCCAGCGGGAGGGCATTTGGTGGACGCAGTATTTT. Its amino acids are CASRSQREGIWWTQYF.